Listed below are T cell receptor beta chains from one sample, sequenced in a study of T cell repertoires in cytomegalovirus infection. TCRdb analysed the reads with MiXCR anew, one entry per CDR3 protein. Among a few hundred thousand distinct CDR3 sequences listed, less than 30% were seen once. Specimen: PBMCs. Source of these receptors: a human donor in good health (CMV status not recorded). Some clones in this sample may be carry-over from other donors' samples. Both conserved end residues are part of each CDR3. Clone sizes are given selectively: once, few, many, or a class where the clone is expanded.

CASSRGLAGVGEQFF	-	TRBV5-8
CASSAPIFVGLGTYNEQFF	-	TRBV5-4
CSVETGGGEKLFF	-	TRBV29-1
CASNLAGRTGELFF	few	TRBV9
CASSPMLGRQPQHF	many	TRBV7-2
CAWSAKGVNRGQAFF	-	TRBV30
CAISDDRGNSGNTIYF	-	TRBV10-3
CASSRGRQGPGYTF	many	TRBV7-8
CASSLEQGPWEQYF	few	TRBV11-2
CASRPRQGLQDQPQHF	-	TRBV28
CASSPSPGLPFTYNEQFF	-	TRBV27
CASSIGNEQFF	few	TRBV27
CASSIDESSGNTIYF	few	TRBV28
CASSPALYSPLHF	once	TRBV7-2
CATSRRQNPGANVLTF	few	TRBV15
CAISEYAGGEQFF	few	TRBV10-3
CASSLELAWYEQYF	many	TRBV7-2
CASSLARNEQFF	many	TRBV7-2
CASSQDWQVQETQYF	few	TRBV4-1
CASAGVMFGKENTEAFF	-	TRBV27
CASSLPGTGAEQYF	-	TRBV4-2
CASSLGDTANYGYTF	few	TRBV12-3/TRBV12-4
CASSLPRLAGAVVADTQYF	few	TRBV19
CASSGGTGGSRDTQYF	-	TRBV5-1
CASSYGDSNQPQHF	many	TRBV6-2/TRBV6-3
CASSPYPTSGSSYEQYF	few	TRBV13
CSARGEGTANFYSNQPQHF	-	TRBV20-1
CASSFGMTDTQYF	few	TRBV5-5
CARGGPKNTGELFF	once	TRBV23-1
CASSYLTGTVTDTQYF	few	TRBV6-6
CAISESQGGNNEQFF	-	TRBV10-3
CASSAQPWTSEQETQYF	many	TRBV12-3/TRBV12-4
CASSFKTSGSDTQYF	few	TRBV5-6
CSARGRASGVNEQFF	-	TRBV20-1
CSVGTEAFF	-	TRBV29-1
CASSLYQGPTDTQYF	few	TRBV28
CASRRTGGKRNQPQHF	-	TRBV23-1
CASSLGVGGATDTQYF	many	TRBV7-2
CSARGDYTEAFF	-	TRBV20-1
CSVERLDLQETQYF	-	TRBV29-1